Listed below are T cell receptor beta chains from one sample, sequenced in a study of cytomegalovirus exposure and HLA in healthy donors. Profiled with immunoSEQ multiplex PCR; TCRdb holds only in-frame clones, not every one. The sample carries 200,000 to 250,000 clones, about 77% recorded once. Material for sequencing was PBMCs. Receptors originate from a woman under 40 in good health and CMV-seronegative. The CDR3 runs from the conserved cysteine through the conserved F or W. D genes are given only for firm matches. The size entry is marked missing in some rows and otherwise reads once, few, many or a size class.

CDR3 DNA | CDR3 protein | V gene | clone size | J gene | CDR3 length | D gene
TGTGCCAGCAGGGGAAACTCACAGGGTAACGAGCAGTACTTC | CASRGNSQGNEQYF | TRBV2 | - | TRBJ2-7 | 14 | -
TGTGCCAGCAGCAGGGGGGTACGCCAGGGTGGAGAGACCCAGTACTTC | CASSRGVRQGGETQYF | TRBV21-1 | few | TRBJ2-5 | 16 | -
TGTGCCAGCAGCCCTCGGACAGGCAATCAGCCCCAGCATTTT | CASSPRTGNQPQHF | TRBV5-8 | - | TRBJ1-5 | 14 | -
TGCGCCAGCAGCCTGGCAGAGGGATCACCCCTCCACTTT | CASSLAEGSPLHF | TRBV5-1 | - | TRBJ1-6 | 13 | -
TGTTCCAGCAGCTTGTGGGGGGGCTCCACAGATACGCAGTATTTT | CSSSLWGGSTDTQYF | TRBV7-3 | - | TRBJ2-3 | 15 | -
TGTGCCAGCAGTCTCTGGGGGCAGGGCAACACTGAAGCTTTCTTT | CASSLWGQGNTEAFF | TRBV27 | - | TRBJ1-1 | 15 | -
TGTGCCAGCAGAGAAACCGGGACAAGGTTTGAAAATGAGCAGTTCTTC | CASRETGTRFENEQFF | TRBV6-1 | few | TRBJ2-1 | 16 | -
TGTGCCAGCAGCTTAGGGGTCGCTAGCACAGATACGCAGTATTTT | CASSLGVASTDTQYF | TRBV5-6 | once | TRBJ2-3 | 15 | -
TGTGCCAGCAGTGAAGGTAGCGGATACACAGATACGCAGTATTTT | CASSEGSGYTDTQYF | TRBV2 | - | TRBJ2-3 | 15 | -
TGCAGCGCCCGGGGGTCAGAGGGTTTTAAGACCGGGGAGCTGTTTTTT | CSARGSEGFKTGELFF | TRBV29-1 | - | TRBJ2-2 | 16 | -
TGTGCTAGCAGCTTATCCCCGGACAGGGTCGCTGAGCAGTTCTTC | CASSLSPDRVAEQFF | TRBV7-7 | - | TRBJ2-1 | 15 | TRBD1
TGTGCCAGCAGCGTACAGGGTAACTCTGGGGCCAACGTCCTGACTTTC | CASSVQGNSGANVLTF | TRBV5-8 | - | TRBJ2-6 | 16 | -
TGTGCCAGCAGCCCCGGGACAGGGTTCGGCACTGAAGCTTTCTTT | CASSPGTGFGTEAFF | TRBV7-9 | - | TRBJ1-1 | 15 | TRBD1
TGTGCCAGCAGCCTTACCCCGGGACAGGGGAACTATGGCTACACCTTC | CASSLTPGQGNYGYTF | TRBV14 | - | TRBJ1-2 | 16 | TRBD1
TGTGCCAGCAGTCTAGCGGGAGACGGGAATGAGCAGTTCTTC | CASSLAGDGNEQFF | TRBV7-6 | few | TRBJ2-1 | 14 | TRBD2
TGTGCCAGCAGCTTGGAGGTACCGAGCCCGAACACTGAAGCTTTCTTT | CASSLEVPSPNTEAFF | TRBV7-9 | - | TRBJ1-1 | 16 | -
TGTGCCAGCAGGTCAAATATCGGTGGCTCCTACAATGAGCAGTTCTTC | CASRSNIGGSYNEQFF | TRBV7-9 | - | TRBJ2-1 | 16 | -
TGTGCCAGCAGGGGACAACTCCGGAACACTGAAGCTTTCTTT | CASRGQLRNTEAFF | TRBV27 | - | TRBJ1-1 | 14 | -
TGTGCCAGCAGCTTAGCTAGGGGGCCGGGTAACATTCAGTACTTC | CASSLARGPGNIQYF | TRBV7-8 | - | TRBJ2-4 | 15 | TRBD1
TGTGCCAGTAGAAGGCCGGGACTAAACGGCTACACCTTC | CASRRPGLNGYTF | TRBV19 | - | TRBJ1-2 | 13 | -
TGTGCCAGCAGCGCGGGGACCACCAGAGTCCAAGAGACCCAGTACTTC | CASSAGTTRVQETQYF | TRBV7-2 | - | TRBJ2-5 | 16 | -
TGTGCCAGCAGCTTCCAGGTAAACACTGAAGCTTTCTTT | CASSFQVNTEAFF | TRBV7-3 | few | TRBJ1-1 | 13 | -
TGTGCCAGCAGTGTAAGCAGGGGGCCGGACTATGGCTACACCTTC | CASSVSRGPDYGYTF | TRBV6-1 | - | TRBJ1-2 | 15 | TRBD1
TGTGCCAGCTCTGGGGACAGGTTACAGCCCCAGCATTTT | CASSGDRLQPQHF | TRBV6-5 | - | TRBJ1-5 | 13 | TRBD1
TGTGCCAGCAGCACACCCGGGACAGGGAACATGAACACTGAAGCTTTCTTT | CASSTPGTGNMNTEAFF | TRBV7-3 | many | TRBJ1-1 | 17 | TRBD1
TGCGCCAGCAGCTTGGAGCCCCCAGGGATTCAGTACTTC | CASSLEPPGIQYF | TRBV5-1 | - | TRBJ2-5 | 13 | -
TGTGCCAGTCACCCCGACAGTGCTAATGAAAAACTGTTTTTT | CASHPDSANEKLFF | TRBV2 | - | TRBJ1-4 | 14 | -
TGTGCCAGTACCTTGACCGGGACGGACTACTACACCTTC | CASTLTGTDYYTF | TRBV19 | - | TRBJ1-2 | 13 | -
TGTGCCAGCTCACCCACTCCGGCTACGGGCTCCTACGAGCAGTACTTC | CASSPTPATGSYEQYF | TRBV18 | - | TRBJ2-7 | 16 | -
TGTGACAGCAGCGTAGCTCGAGGGCGCGACTCTGGAAACACCATATATTTT | CDSSVARGRDSGNTIYF | TRBV9 | - | TRBJ1-3 | 17 | -
TGTGCCAGCCTGGGACAGGGGTTCTCTGGAAACACCATATATTTT | CASLGQGFSGNTIYF | TRBV19 | - | TRBJ1-3 | 15 | TRBD1
TGTGCCAGCAGTCCCCAGGGTCCCACGAACACCGGGGAGCTGTTTTTT | CASSPQGPTNTGELFF | TRBV6-6 | few | TRBJ2-2 | 16 | -
TGTGCCAGCAGCGTAGGACAGGCCTACTCTGGAAACACCATATATTTT | CASSVGQAYSGNTIYF | TRBV9 | - | TRBJ1-3 | 16 | -
TGTGCCAGCAGCTCGGGACTGCAGAACACTGAAGCTTTCTTT | CASSSGLQNTEAFF | TRBV7-9 | - | TRBJ1-1 | 14 | -
TGTGCCAGCAGCATAAAACTAGCGGGAGATAAGACCCAGTACTTC | CASSIKLAGDKTQYF | TRBV5-6 | - | TRBJ2-5 | 15 | TRBD2
TGTGCCAGCAGCTTGCTAGCGGGGGGCCCGAGCTCCTACAATGAGCAGTTCTTC | CASSLLAGGPSSYNEQFF | TRBV5-4 | - | TRBJ2-1 | 18 | TRBD2
TGTGCCAGCAGCTTAGACAGGACCTACGAGCAGTACTTC | CASSLDRTYEQYF | TRBV7-2 | few | TRBJ2-7 | 13 | -
TGCGCCAGCAGCCAAGAGGGGACAGGGTCGGACGAGCAGTACTTC | CASSQEGTGSDEQYF | TRBV4-1 | - | TRBJ2-7 | 15 | TRBD1
TGTGCCAGCAGCCCGGGACAGCCTCTGAATCAGCCCCAGCATTTT | CASSPGQPLNQPQHF | TRBV6-5 | - | TRBJ1-5 | 15 | TRBD1
TGTGCCAGCAGGTTTACAGAGAACACTGAAGCTTTCTTT | CASRFTENTEAFF | TRBV6-1 | - | TRBJ1-1 | 13 | -
TGTGCCAGCAGAACAGATATGAACACTGAAGCTTTCTTT | CASRTDMNTEAFF | TRBV6-5 | - | TRBJ1-1 | 13 | -
TGTGCCTGGTCGGCTAGCGGGAGGGCCTTCGGAGAGACCCAGTACTTC | CAWSASGRAFGETQYF | TRBV30 | once | TRBJ2-5 | 16 | TRBD2
TGTGCCAGCAGTAGACAGGGGGCCCCCTACGAGCAGTACTTC | CASSRQGAPYEQYF | TRBV2 | - | TRBJ2-7 | 14 | TRBD1
TGTGCCATCAGTGAGTCCCAGGGAGGGCCTCTTGACGAGCAGTACTTC | CAISESQGGPLDEQYF | TRBV10-3 | - | TRBJ2-7 | 16 | TRBD2